Listed here are 18 T cell receptor beta chains from one sample, sequenced in a study of blood T cell repertoires in COVID-19. The method was immunoSEQ multiplex PCR; TCRdb's version includes in-frame clones alone and lacks a portion of them. The sample lists around 45,000 clones, roughly 79% occurring once. Source material: peripheral blood. These receptors all stem from a woman over 75 with acute or convalescent COVID-19.

This chain connects TRBV6-6 to TRBJ2-1, with 14 bases that match TRBD2. CDR1 and CDR2 (germline): MNHNY, SVGAGI (reference sequence). The CDR3 runs to 17 residues. V shed 5 bases and J 8 bases; nucleotides not matched to a gene: 11. The DNA for the CDR3 is TGTGCCAGCAGTCGACCGGGACTAGCGGGAGCGGTGTATGAGCAGTTCTTC. Protein sequence: CASSRPGLAGAVYEQFF.

The rearrangement uses TRBV10-3 and TRBJ2-7; 14 bases align to TRBD2. The CDR3 runs to 19 residues. Germline CDR1 and CDR2: ENHRY and SYGVKD. V shed 6 bases and J 1 base; nucleotides not matched to a gene: 14. CDR3 in amino acids: CAIRAQPGTSGSNSYEQYF. The CDR3 DNA sequence: TGTGCCATCAGAGCTCAACCCGGGACTAGCGGGAGTAATTCCTACGAGCAGTACTTC.

The rearrangement uses TRBV10-1 and TRBJ2-5; no clear D gene. V lost 3 bases, J lost 0 bases, and 8 bases lay in between. The CDR3 is made up of 14 amino acids. CDR1 and CDR2 (germline): WNHNN, SYGVQD (reference sequence). CDR3 DNA: TGCGCCAGCAGTGAAGCACAGAACCAAGAGACCCAGTACTTC. This gives the protein CASSEAQNQETQYF.

This chain joins TRBV7-2 and TRBJ1-2, with TRBD1 as a possible D gene (5 bases). Germline V CDR1 and CDR2: SGHTA, FQGNSA. Trimming took off 3 bases at V and 4 bases at J, with 9 bases between the two ends. This CDR3 comprises 13 residues. The CDR3 spells CASSFERGYGYTF. For the CDR3, the DNA is TGTGCCAGCAGCTTCGAAAGGGGCTATGGCTACACCTTC.

The J gene is TRBJ2-3, the V gene TRBV2; 7 nucleotides align to TRBD2. J was trimmed by 0 bases and V by 9 bases; bases with no gene match: 3. The CDR3 has 13 amino acids. In germline, CDR1 is SNHLY, CDR2 FYNNEI. CDR3 in amino acids: CARGAGSTDTQYF. The CDR3 nucleotides are TGTGCCAGAGGAGCGGGAAGCACAGATACGCAGTATTTT.

V gene TRBV7-2 combines with J gene TRBJ2-1; TRBD2 matches at 9 bases. Losses at the gene ends were 5 bases for V and 6 bases for J; bases not matched to a gene: 8. This CDR3 region has 15 residues. Germline CDR1 and CDR2: SGHTA and FQGNSA. The CDR3 coding sequence is TGTGCCAGCAGCCCGCGGGGACTAGCAGTCAATGAGCAGTTCTTC. Translating gives CASSPRGLAVNEQFF.

The rearrangement links TRBV12-3 or TRBV12-4 to TRBJ1-1; D is unclear. This CDR3 region has 12 residues. V lost 6 bases to trimming and J lost 6 bases, with 11 bases between them. CDR3 loop: CASSLRRPEAFF. The CDR3 nucleotides read TGTGCCAGCAGCCTCCGGAGACCTGAAGCTTTCTTT.

This clone was detected only once. V gene TRBV12-1 combines with J gene TRBJ2-7; the D call in the table, TRBD2, was not verified against the DNA. TRBV12-1 is noted as a pseudogene. The CDR3 covers 16 residues. The CDR3 region is CASSSPAPGAPYEQYF. The CDR3 region has the DNA TGTGCCAGCAGCTCCCCCGCCCCGGGAGCTCCCTACGAGCAGTACTTC.

The J gene is TRBJ1-4, the V gene TRBV27, with 7 bases identical to TRBD1. V shed 0 bases and J 4 bases; nucleotides not matched to a gene: 5. This CDR3 contains 16 residues. Germline V gene lookup returns CDR1 MNHEY and CDR2 SMNVEV (reference sequence). The CDR3: CASSLSRTGRNEKLFF. CDR3 DNA sequence: TGTGCCAGCAGTTTATCCCGGACAGGACGTAATGAAAAACTGTTTTTT.

This sequence joins TRBV27 and TRBJ2-7, with 7 nucleotides matching TRBD1. Looked up from germline, CDR1 is MNHEY and CDR2 is SMNVEV (reference sequence). The V gene end was trimmed by 10 bases and the J gene end by 3 bases; junction bases not matched to a gene: 9. The CDR3 is 13 residues long. CDR3 amino acids: CATKTGDRYEQYF. DNA for the CDR3: TGTGCCACTAAAACAGGGGACCGCTACGAGCAGTACTTC.

CDR3 coding DNA: TGTGCCAGCTTACTAGCGTCAGAGACCCAGTACTTC. It specifies CASLLASETQYF. This chain uses TRBV2 with TRBJ2-5; 7 nucleotides align to TRBD2. The CDR3 consists of 12 residues. From germline, CDR1 is SNHLY and CDR2 FYNNEI. Trimming at V came to 8 bases and at J to 4 bases, leaving 4 bases not matched to a gene.

The chain uses TRBV7-9 and TRBJ2-1; D possibly corresponds to TRBD2 (5 bases). V was cut by 2 bases and J by 7 bases, with 12 bases left in between. Per the germline V gene, CDR1 is SEHNR and CDR2 is FQNEAQ (reference sequence). The CDR3 length is 14 residues. CDR3 protein: CASSLPLATNEQFF. CDR3 in DNA: TGTGCCAGCAGCTTACCGCTAGCAACTAATGAGCAGTTCTTC. Full variable domain (remainder filled in from reference TRBV7-9 and TRBJ2-1): DTGVSQNPRHKITKRGQNVTFRCDPISEHNRLYWYRQTLGQGPEFLTYFQNEAQLEKSRLLSDRFSAERPKGSFSTLEIQRTEQGDSAMYLCASSLPLATNEQFFGPGTRLTVL.

The rearrangement joins TRBV5-1 to TRBJ2-1, with D tentatively TRBD2 (5 bases). The germline V gene has CDR1 SGHRS and CDR2 YFSETQ. V lost 0 bases and J lost 6, with 7 bases in between. The CDR3 consists of 13 residues. The CDR3 coding sequence is TGCGCCAGCAGCTTGGGCGGGCTCAATGAGCAGTTCTTC. Translating it yields CASSLGGLNEQFF.

This clone was observed a few times. The CDR3, as DNA: TGTGCCTGGAGCACGGGACTTTCAGTTACGCAGTATTTT. It translates to CAWSTGLSVTQYF. The chain is built from TRBV30 and TRBJ2-3; possible D gene TRBD2, 6 bases. Germline V gene sequence: CDR1 GTSNPN, CDR2 SVGIG (reference sequence). The CDR3 contains 13 residues. Trimming shortened V by 3 bases and J by 8 bases, and 15 bases separated the two germline ends.

V and J are TRBV15 and TRBJ2-7; D is possibly TRBD2 (6 bases). In germline, CDR1 is LNHNV, CDR2 YYDKDF (reference sequence). Trimming left V 1 base short and J 2 bases short, with 9 bases between. This CDR3 spans 14 amino acids. CDR3 residues: CATSRAGVAYEQYF. CDR3 sequence (DNA): TGTGCCACCAGCAGAGCGGGGGTGGCCTACGAGCAGTACTTC.

This clone was seen a single time. The chain joins TRBV5-1 to TRBJ1-6, with 8 bases identical to TRBD1. This CDR3 has 16 residues. In germline, CDR1 is SGHRS, CDR2 YFSETQ. Trimming removed 0 bases from V and 8 bases from J; junction bases left unmatched: 7. The CDR3 here is CASSLAVGQDYSPLHF. CDR3 in DNA: TGCGCCAGCAGCTTGGCCGTGGGACAGGACTATTCACCCCTCCACTTT.

This clone has a single count. The genes are TRBV12-3 or TRBV12-4 and TRBJ1-1; D uncertain. This CDR3 has 13 amino acids. V lost 2 bases to trimming and J lost 4 bases, with 8 bases between them. The CDR3 sequence: CASSLTGSTEAFF. CDR3 nucleotide sequence: TGTGCCAGCAGTTTAACGGGGTCCACTGAAGCTTTCTTT.

This clone was detected once. J is TRBJ1-2 and V is TRBV5-1; weak D call: TRBD1 (6 bases). This CDR3 is 17 amino acids long. Looked up from germline, CDR1 is SGHRS and CDR2 is YFSETQ. The V end lost 1 base, the J end lost 8 bases, and 24 bases lay between the germline ends. In DNA, the CDR3 is TGCGCCAGCAGCTTGACCCTCGAACAGGGCAGAAGGGGAGGCTACACCTTC. It codes for CASSLTLEQGRRGGYTF. The complete variable domain, with remaining parts taken from reference TRBV5-1 and TRBJ1-2, reads KAGVTQTPRYLIKTRGQQVTLSCSPISGHRSVSWYQQTPGQGLQFLFEYFSETQRNKGNFPGRFSGRQFSNSRSEMNVSTLELGDSALYLCASSLTLEQGRRGGYTFGSGTRLTVV.